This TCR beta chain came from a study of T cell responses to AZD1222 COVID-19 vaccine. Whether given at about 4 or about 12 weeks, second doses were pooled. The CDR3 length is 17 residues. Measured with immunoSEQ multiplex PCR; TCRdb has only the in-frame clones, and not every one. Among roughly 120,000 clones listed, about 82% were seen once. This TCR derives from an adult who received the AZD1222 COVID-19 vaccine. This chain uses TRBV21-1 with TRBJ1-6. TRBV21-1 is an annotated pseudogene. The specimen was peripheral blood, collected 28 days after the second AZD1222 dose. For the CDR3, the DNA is TGTGCCAGCAGCAAAGCGCGTCCCTGGGCCTATAATTCACCCCTCCACTTT. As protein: CASSKARPWAYNSPLHF.